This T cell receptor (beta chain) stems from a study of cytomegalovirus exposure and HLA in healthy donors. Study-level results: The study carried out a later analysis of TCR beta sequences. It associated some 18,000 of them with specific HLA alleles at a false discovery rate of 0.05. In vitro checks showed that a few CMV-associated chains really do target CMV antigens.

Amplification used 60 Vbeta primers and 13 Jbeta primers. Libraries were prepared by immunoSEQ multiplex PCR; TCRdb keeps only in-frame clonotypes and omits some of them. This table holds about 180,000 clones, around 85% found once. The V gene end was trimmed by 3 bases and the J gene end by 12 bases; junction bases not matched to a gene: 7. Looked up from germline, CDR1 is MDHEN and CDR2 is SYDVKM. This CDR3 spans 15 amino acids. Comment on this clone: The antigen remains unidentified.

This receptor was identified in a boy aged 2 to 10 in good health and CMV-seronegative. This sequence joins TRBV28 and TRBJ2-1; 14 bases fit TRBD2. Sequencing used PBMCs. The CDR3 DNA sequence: TGTGCCAGCAGTTTGGGACTAGCGGGGGTATCGGCGCAGTTCTTC. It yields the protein CASSLGLAGVSAQFF.